Presented here are 28 T cell receptor beta chains from one specimen sequenced in a study of shared clonotypes between healthy human individuals. Sequenced by immunoSEQ multiplex PCR; TCRdb stores in-frame clones only, minus some. The repertoire includes about 1.1 million clones, roughly 80% of them detected once, and 0.7% to 0.95% sits in the top ten. The sample consisted of memory CD4+ T cells from PBMCs. Subset indicated: CD45RA-negative fraction. These receptor sequences come from a man aged 18-30 years in good health. Some clones in this sample may be carry-over from other donors' samples.

J is TRBJ2-5 and V is TRBV28; 9 nucleotides agree with TRBD2. The CDR3 covers 16 residues. Germline loops: CDR1 MDHEN, CDR2 SYDVKM. Unmatched junction bases numbered 13, after V lost 6 bases and J lost 5 bases. As DNA, the CDR3 is TGTGCCAGCAGCTCCGCCTTAGCGGGAGTTCGCGAGACCCAGTACTTC. Amino acid sequence: CASSSALAGVRETQYF.

V gene TRBV19 combines with J gene TRBJ1-1, with 8 bases aligning to TRBD1. CDR1 is LNHDA and CDR2 is SQIVND in the germline V gene (reference sequence). The V gene end was trimmed by 4 bases and the J gene end by 2 bases; junction bases not matched to a gene: 6. The CDR3 is made up of 15 amino acids. CDR3 sequence (DNA): TGTGCCAGTAGTAGGCGACAGGGGAGAAACACTGAAGCTTTCTTT. It specifies CASSRRQGRNTEAFF.

A few counts support this clone. Here the CDR3 DNA reads TGTGCCTGGAATTGGGGGAACACTGAAGCTTTCTTT. Its translation is CAWNWGNTEAFF. This chain joins TRBV30 and TRBJ1-1; D is unresolved. The ends were cut back, 4 bases at V and 1 base at J, with 7 bases in the middle. Germline CDR1 GTSNPN, CDR2 SVGIG (reference sequence). This CDR3 contains 12 residues.

This clone occurred a few times. The chain carries TRBV5-6 and TRBJ1-1; no clear D. V lost 3 bases and J lost 1, with 10 bases in between. CDR1 and CDR2 from the germline V gene are SGHDT and YYEEEE. The CDR3 runs to 14 residues. The CDR3 nucleotides are TGTGCCAGCAGCTCCCCAGGACGGAACACTGAAGCTTTCTTT. Translating it yields CASSSPGRNTEAFF.

This clone was recorded many times. The J gene is TRBJ2-2, the V gene TRBV2; 8 bases line up with TRBD1. The junction had 6 bases not matched to a gene; V was cut back by 4 bases and J by 5 bases. The germline gives CDR1 SNHLY, CDR2 FYNNEI. The CDR3 length is 15 residues. CDR3 bases: TGTGCCAGCAGTGTTGGAACAGGGGGGACCGGGGAGCTGTTTTTT. Residues: CASSVGTGGTGELFF.

To note about this clone: Other DNA sequences of this sample code for an identical CDR3. The rearrangement links TRBV15 to TRBJ2-3; 8 bases map to TRBD1. The CDR3 sequence is 15 residues long. V lost 0 bases, J lost 5 bases, and 4 bases stayed unmatched. In germline, CDR1 is LNHNV, CDR2 YYDKDF (reference sequence). The CDR3 DNA follows: TGTGCCACCAGCAGAGATCAGGGGGCACGAGATACGCAGTATTTT. The encoded protein is CATSRDQGARDTQYF.

CDR3 sequence: CASSPRGENTEAFF. CDR3 nucleotides: TGCGCCAGCAGCCCTCGAGGGGAGAACACTGAAGCTTTCTTT. The chain uses TRBV5-1 and TRBJ1-1, with TRBD1 as a possible D gene (5 bases). The V end was cut by 4 bases, the J end by 1 base, with 11 bases between. The CDR3 is made up of 14 amino acids. From germline, CDR1 is SGHRS and CDR2 YFSETQ.

J is TRBJ1-1 and V is TRBV4-2, with 7 bases that match TRBD1. CDR1 and CDR2 from the germline V gene are LGHNA and YNFKEQ. Trimming cost V 1 base and J 6 bases; bases outside gene matches: 5. This CDR3 is 14 amino acids long. The CDR3 coding sequence is TGTGCCAGCAGCCAAGTACGGACAGGCGCTGAAGCTTTCTTT. Encoded protein: CASSQVRTGAEAFF.

In this sample, this clone turned up a few times. The CDR3 loop reads CASSFAQGKTNEKLFF. CDR3 DNA sequence: TGTGCCAGCAGTTTTGCCCAGGGAAAGACTAATGAAAAACTGTTTTTT. This chain connects TRBV28 to TRBJ1-4, with a weak D call TRBD1 (5 bases). Looked up from germline, CDR1 is MDHEN and CDR2 is SYDVKM. V shed 3 bases and J shed 2 bases, with 13 bases lying between them. This CDR3 region has 16 residues.

The chain joins TRBV28 to TRBJ1-1; perhaps TRBD1 as D (6 bases). Germline CDR1 and CDR2: MDHEN and SYDVKM. The ends were cut back, 6 bases at V and 4 bases at J, with 18 bases in the middle. This CDR3 is 15 amino acids long. CDR3 sequence: CASSPLGGQGTEAFF. The CDR3 nucleotides read TGTGCCAGCAGCCCACTCGGGGGCCAGGGCACTGAAGCTTTCTTT.

The chain carries TRBV11-2 and TRBJ2-1; D possibly corresponds to TRBD2 (7 bases). The CDR3 is 18 residues long. Trimming removed 5 bases at V and 0 bases at J, with 20 bases between. The germline gives CDR1 SGHAT, CDR2 FQNNGV. The CDR3 protein is CASSPRGAGARSYNEQFF. Written as DNA, the CDR3 is TGTGCCAGCAGCCCTCGGGGGGCGGGAGCCCGCTCCTACAATGAGCAGTTCTTC.

The V call is TRBV4-3, the J call TRBJ2-1; D possibly uses TRBD1 or TRBD2 (6 bases each). Germline CDR1 reads LGHNA; CDR2 reads YSLEER. The V end lost 4 bases, the J end lost 8 bases, and 18 bases lay between the germline ends. The CDR3 runs 15 residues. This CDR3 is CASSPPQAGGHEQFF. The CDR3 DNA reads as TGCGCCAGCAGCCCCCCCCAGGCTGGGGGGCATGAGCAGTTCTTC.

This rearrangement joins TRBV11-2 to TRBJ2-1; 8 bases are a match to TRBD2. Germline CDR1 is SGHAT and CDR2 is FQNNGV. The CDR3 is 16 amino acids. Trimming cost V 4 bases and J 8 bases; bases outside gene matches: 13. CDR3 region: CASSSWGGSGGDEQFF. DNA of the CDR3: TGTGCCAGCAGCTCCTGGGGCGGGAGCGGGGGCGATGAGCAGTTCTTC.

There are many counts of this clone. V usage is TRBV9 and J usage is TRBJ2-2; 7 positions agree with TRBD1. The germline V gene encodes CDR1 SGDLS and CDR2 YYNGEE. This CDR3 has 15 amino acids. V shed 7 bases, J shed 4 bases, and the junction held 10 bases outside the gene matches. In nucleotides, the CDR3 is TGTGCCAGCCAACCGGGACAGAGATTCACCGGGGAGCTGTTTTTT. Its translation is CASQPGQRFTGELFF. Supplemented by reference TRBV9 and TRBJ2-2, the full variable domain reads DSGVTQTPKHLITATGQRVTLRCSPRSGDLSVYWYQQSLDQGLQFLIQYYNGEERAKGNILERFSAQQFPDLHSELNLSSLELGDSALYFCASQPGQRFTGELFFGEGSRLTVL.

CDR3 coding DNA: TGTGCCAGCAGTTTTTGGCAGAGCAATCAGCCCCAGCATTTT. Translating gives CASSFWQSNQPQHF. The V call is TRBV28, the J call TRBJ1-5; D is undetermined. Trimming removed 3 bases from V and 1 base from J, with 7 bases in between. CDR1 MDHEN and CDR2 SYDVKM come from the germline V gene. The CDR3 totals 14 residues.

This clone was picked up a small number of times. The chain links TRBV27 to TRBJ1-5; D remains ambiguous. Germline values: CDR1 MNHEY, CDR2 SMNVEV (reference sequence). The CDR3 contains 12 residues. V was pared by 8 bases and J by 5 bases, with 10 bases between. CDR3 in DNA: TGTGCCAGCGCAGAAAGGGATCAGCCCCAGCATTTT. Protein: CASAERDQPQHF.

This chain uses TRBV6-1 with TRBJ1-5; D is undetermined. This CDR3 spans 14 amino acids. The germline V gene encodes CDR1 MNHNS and CDR2 SASEGT. With 4 bases removed from V and 0 bases from J, the gap between germline ends came to 7 bases. The CDR3 region is CASSVEVSNQPQHF. CDR3 coding DNA: TGTGCCAGCAGTGTAGAGGTTAGCAATCAGCCCCAGCATTTT.

The chain uses TRBV18 and TRBJ2-2; D possibly corresponds to TRBD2 (5 bases). There are 15 residues in the CDR3. The germline V gene encodes CDR1 KGHSH and CDR2 LQKENI. V lost 0 bases and J lost 1, with 6 bases in between. The CDR3 coding sequence is TGTGCCAGCTCACCACCCGGAGGGAACACCGGGGAGCTGTTTTTT. Translated, it gives CASSPPGGNTGELFF.

This clone was observed a few times. This same CDR3 is encoded by further DNA sequences in the sample. The rearrangement uses TRBV2 and TRBJ2-7, with D perhaps matching TRBD2 (5 bases). Per germline, CDR1 SNHLY and CDR2 FYNNEI. CDR3 length: 14 amino acids. The V end lost 3 bases, the J end lost 0 bases, and 9 bases lay between the germline ends. The CDR3 region is CASSEAGSSYEQYF. CDR3 coding DNA: TGTGCCAGCAGTGAGGCGGGTAGCTCCTACGAGCAGTACTTC.

As to this clone: A much larger clone lies one base from this, so it may be a read error. Other nucleotide sequences from this sample produce the same CDR3. The chain joins TRBV7-2 to TRBJ2-3; D not certain. The CDR3 has 12 amino acids. Trimming removed 2 bases at V and 4 bases at J, with 4 bases between. Germline V gene sequence: CDR1 SGHTA, CDR2 FQGNSA. The CDR3 DNA follows: TGTGCCAGCAGCTTAAGCGCAGATACGCAGTATTTT. The encoded protein is CASSLSADTQYF.

The rearrangement joins TRBV28 to TRBJ2-7, with unresolved D. CDR3 length equals 14 residues. In germline, CDR1 is MDHEN, CDR2 SYDVKM. V was clipped by 6 bases and J by 5 bases, with 17 bases between them. CDR3 in DNA: TGTGCCAGCAGCCCAAGACAAACCCTCGACGAGCAGTACTTC. Protein sequence: CASSPRQTLDEQYF.

V gene TRBV5-1 combines with J gene TRBJ2-1, with D perhaps TRBD1 (5 bases). Germline V gene lookup returns CDR1 SGHRS and CDR2 YFSETQ. The CDR3 covers 14 residues. Trimming took off 4 bases at V and 3 bases at J, with 11 bases between the two ends. CDR3 sequence reads: CASSEGDFYNEQFF. The CDR3 nucleotides are TGCGCCAGCAGCGAAGGGGATTTCTACAATGAGCAGTTCTTC.

The chain has TRBV5-1 and TRBJ2-3, with TRBD2 matching over 9 bases. V gave up 4 bases and J gave up 6 bases; unmatched junction bases: 6. CDR1 is SGHRS and CDR2 is YFSETQ in the germline V gene. The CDR3 has 14 residues. CDR3 protein: CASSSVAGGDTQYF. CDR3 nucleotides: TGCGCCAGCAGCAGTGTGGCGGGAGGGGATACGCAGTATTTT.

The chain has TRBV5-1 and TRBJ2-7; 9 bases agree with TRBD1. CDR1 and CDR2 from the germline V gene are SGHRS and YFSETQ. The junction had 5 bases not matched to a gene; V was cut back by 3 bases and J by 4 bases. CDR3 length: 14 residues. CDR3 residues: CASSYRDRAYEQYF. CDR3 DNA sequence: TGCGCCAGCAGCTACCGGGACAGGGCGTACGAGCAGTACTTC. Supplemented by reference TRBV5-1 and TRBJ2-7, the full variable domain reads KAGVTQTPRYLIKTRGQQVTLSCSPISGHRSVSWYQQTPGQGLQFLFEYFSETQRNKGNFPGRFSGRQFSNSRSEMNVSTLELGDSALYLCASSYRDRAYEQYFGPGTRLTVT.

The chain couples TRBV28 to TRBJ1-2; unclear D gene. Trimming stripped 8 bases from V and 4 bases from J, with 11 bases between. The germline CDR1 and CDR2 sequences are MDHEN and SYDVKM. This CDR3 is built from 12 residues. For the CDR3, the DNA is TGTGCCAGCGGGAGTCGCATCTATGGCTACACCTTC. This sequence encodes CASGSRIYGYTF.

The chain recombines TRBV27 with TRBJ2-1; 9 nucleotides align to TRBD2. CDR3 size: 15 residues. Germline V lookup: CDR1 MNHEY, CDR2 SMNVEV (reference sequence). V shed 6 bases, J shed 8 bases, and the junction held 11 bases outside the gene matches. CDR3 amino acids: CASRSPGTSLYEQFF. The CDR3 DNA reads as TGTGCCAGCAGATCACCCGGGACTAGCCTCTATGAGCAGTTCTTC.

V is TRBV28 and J is TRBJ1-1; perhaps TRBD1 as D (6 bases). The V gene lost 6 bases and the J gene lost 4 bases, with 15 bases spanning the gap. Germline loops: CDR1 MDHEN, CDR2 SYDVKM. This CDR3 is 14 amino acids long. The CDR3: CASSSRGRSTEAFF. The CDR3 DNA sequence: TGTGCCAGCAGCTCCAGGGGCAGGAGCACTGAAGCTTTCTTT.

This clone has a handful of counts. The CDR3 DNA reads TGTGCCAGCAGTGACGGCGGGAGTCGTAAGACCCAGTACTTC. Translated: CASSDGGSRKTQYF. The chain joins TRBV6-4 to TRBJ2-5; the match to TRBD2 covers 7 bases. Germline assignment: CDR1 MRHNA and CDR2 SNTAGT. The V gene end was trimmed by 2 bases and the J gene end by 6 bases; junction bases not matched to a gene: 6. This CDR3 is built from 14 residues.